The 27 T cell receptor beta chains in this list originate from one sample, sequenced in a study of PD-1 blockade in classical Hodgkin lymphoma. Time point meaning: newly diagnosed, previously untreated cHL patient sample. Using magnetic negative selection, the CD4+ T cells were separated out of thawed PBMCs. Libraries were prepared by immunoSEQ multiplex PCR; TCRdb keeps only in-frame clonotypes and omits some of them. Of just under 20,000 clones detected, around 86% appear once; the ten largest clones hold 1% to 1.5%. Sample: CD4+ T cells from blood. These receptors were taken from a human donor with classical Hodgkin lymphoma.

The chain employs TRBV5-3 and TRBJ2-7; possibly TRBD1 for D (5 bases). TRBV5-3 qualifies as an ORF whose function is uncertain. V lost 3 bases to trimming and J lost 5 bases, with 15 bases between them. This CDR3 is built from 14 residues. CDR3 protein: CARSWGLFTHEQYF. The CDR3 DNA is TGTGCCAGAAGCTGGGGCCTTTTTACCCACGAGCAGTACTTC.

The chain recombines TRBV5-4 with TRBJ1-4, with D hard to call. Trimming left V 9 bases short and J 0 bases short, with 9 bases between. Germline V gene lookup returns CDR1 SGHNT and CDR2 YYREEE (reference sequence). The CDR3 sequence is 13 residues long. CDR3 sequence: CATEDATNEKLFF. In DNA, the CDR3 is TGTGCCACCGAGGATGCAACTAATGAAAAACTGTTTTTT.

The gene calls are TRBV19 and TRBJ1-1; the match to TRBD1 covers 7 bases. V was clipped by 4 bases and J by 6 bases; unmatched bases: 8. The CDR3 has 14 amino acids. From germline, CDR1 is LNHDA and CDR2 SQIVND (reference sequence). CDR3 in DNA: TGTGCCAGTAGTAGAGACAGGGCGGGCGCTGAAGCTTTCTTT. Amino acid sequence: CASSRDRAGAEAFF.

V usage is TRBV9 and J usage is TRBJ2-7; the D gene is possibly TRBD1 (6 bases). The germline V gene has CDR1 SGDLS and CDR2 YYNGEE. V lost 0 bases and J 2 bases, leaving 15 bases between the germline ends. CDR3 length equals 16 residues. The CDR3 DNA reads as TGTGCCAGCAGCGTAGGTTGGGGGCCTGGTCCCTACGAGCAGTACTTC. It specifies CASSVGWGPGPYEQYF.

The gene calls are TRBV25-1 and TRBJ2-2; D ambiguous. Between the trimmed V and J ends, which lost 0 bases and 0 bases, there was a span of 5 bases. CDR3 length: 15 residues. Per the germline V gene, CDR1 is MGHDK and CDR2 is SYGVNS. The CDR3 protein is CASSEYGANTGELFF. The CDR3 DNA follows: TGTGCCAGCAGTGAATACGGAGCGAACACCGGGGAGCTGTTTTTT. Combining the CDR3 with reference TRBV25-1 and TRBJ2-2 gives the whole variable domain EADIYQTPRYLVIGTGKKITLECSQTMGHDKMYWYQQDPGMELHLIHYSYGVNSTEKGDLSSESTVSRIRTEHFPLTLESARPSHTSQYLCASSEYGANTGELFFGEGSRLTVL.

This clone was picked up a small number of times. The J gene is TRBJ1-5, the V gene TRBV6-6, with D perhaps matching TRBD1 (5 bases). Germline V lookup: CDR1 MNHNY, CDR2 SVGAGI (reference sequence). Trimming shortened V by 6 bases and J by 1 base, and 13 bases separated the two germline ends. The CDR3 loop spans 15 amino acids. The CDR3 nucleotides are TGTGCCAGCAGGTTGGACACTTCAAGCAATCAGCCCCAGCATTTT. Protein: CASRLDTSSNQPQHF.

This chain links TRBV19 with TRBJ1-5; no reliable D call. V was pared by 3 bases and J by 4 bases, with 10 bases between. This CDR3 is built from 14 residues. CDR1 and CDR2 from the germline V gene are LNHDA and SQIVND (reference sequence). This CDR3 reads CASSMNHKNQPQHF. CDR3 bases: TGTGCCAGTAGTATGAACCACAAAAATCAGCCCCAGCATTTT.

This chain links TRBV5-6 with TRBJ2-2; TRBD2 matches 11 bases. Germline loops: CDR1 SGHDT, CDR2 YYEEEE. J was trimmed by 1 base and V by 2 bases; bases with no gene match: 4. The CDR3 has 17 amino acids. The CDR3 DNA follows: TGTGCCAGCAGCTTCCCGGGGACTAGCGGGAACACCGGGGAGCTGTTTTTT. This codes for CASSFPGTSGNTGELFF.

This rearrangement joins TRBV2 to TRBJ1-1; D remains unclear. Germline CDR1 is SNHLY and CDR2 is FYNNEI. The V and J ends lost 7 bases and 11 bases respectively, with 20 bases between them. The CDR3 covers 13 residues. Here the CDR3 DNA reads TGTGCCAGCAAAGGTAGTACAAGTGAATCGGCTTTCTTT. It specifies CASKGSTSESAFF.

The genes are TRBV7-2 and TRBJ1-1; D possibly corresponds to TRBD1 (5 bases). The CDR3 is 15 amino acids. Trimming removed 4 bases at V and 2 bases at J, with 14 bases between. The germline V gene has CDR1 SGHTA and CDR2 FQGNSA. In DNA, the CDR3 is TGTGCCAGCAGCTCCTCGGGGGGAATTAACACTGAAGCTTTCTTT. It specifies CASSSSGGINTEAFF.

This clone was seen just once. The chain carries TRBV5-1 and TRBJ2-7, with 16 bases fitting TRBD2. CDR3 length: 18 amino acids. The germline V gene encodes CDR1 SGHRS and CDR2 YFSETQ. The J segment lost 2 bases and the V segment lost 4 bases, leaving 9 bases of the junction unmatched. The CDR3 region has the DNA TGCGCCAGCAGCCTTGGGACTAGCGGGAGGGCCGGGGCCTACGAGCAGTACTTC. It codes for CASSLGTSGRAGAYEQYF.

Remarks on this clone: At one boundary the junction diverges from the germline segment, which might be a read error. This sequence joins TRBV7-2 and TRBJ2-7; possible D gene TRBD2, 6 bases. The CDR3 consists of 12 residues. Germline V gene lookup returns CDR1 SGHTA and CDR2 FQGNSA. The DNA of the CDR3 is TGTGCCAGCAGCTTAATGGACTACAAGCAGTACTTC. Its protein product is CASSLMDYKQYF.

The J gene is TRBJ2-2, the V gene TRBV2; 8 nucleotides align to TRBD1. The CDR3 has 14 residues. Trimming cost V 10 bases and J 5 bases; bases outside gene matches: 9. Germline CDR1 is SNHLY and CDR2 is FYNNEI. CDR3 amino acids: CATMDRVATGELFF. The CDR3 coding sequence is TGTGCCACCATGGACAGGGTAGCGACCGGGGAGCTGTTTTTT. The full variable domain, its missing parts supplied by reference TRBV2 and TRBJ2-2, is EPEVTQTPSHQVTQMGQEVILRCVPISNHLYFYWYRQILGQKVEFLVSFYNNEISEKSEIFDDQFSVERPDGSNFTLKIRSTKLEDSAMYFCATMDRVATGELFFGEGSRLTVL.

The J gene is TRBJ2-1, the V gene TRBV5-1; 14 nucleotides match TRBD2. The germline V gene encodes CDR1 SGHRS and CDR2 YFSETQ. The V and J ends lost 0 bases and 4 bases, in that order; junction bases with no gene match: 3. The CDR3 is made up of 17 amino acids. DNA for the CDR3: TGCGCCAGCAGCTTGGGGACTAGCGGGAGGCTATACAATGAGCAGTTCTTC. Translation: CASSLGTSGRLYNEQFF.

This clone came up once. J is TRBJ2-1 and V is TRBV11-3; 12 nucleotides agree with TRBD2. There are 18 residues in the CDR3. Per the germline V gene, CDR1 is SGHNT and CDR2 is YENEEA. V was clipped by 5 bases and J by 3 bases; unmatched bases: 11. The CDR3 coding sequence is TGTGCCAGCAGCACCGGAGCTAGCGGGAGGGCCTTCTACAATGAGCAGTTCTTC. Protein product: CASSTGASGRAFYNEQFF.

This clone was seen just once. This sequence joins TRBV7-2 and TRBJ2-2; 14 bases map to TRBD2. V shed 1 base, J shed 6 bases, and the junction held 4 bases outside the gene matches. The CDR3 spans 17 residues. Germline-derived CDR1 and CDR2 are SGHTA and FQGNSA. CDR3 in DNA: TGTGCCAGCAGCTTAGTAGGGACTAGCGGGAGCCCCGGGGAGCTGTTTTTT. Its protein product is CASSLVGTSGSPGELFF. The entire variable domain, with the rest obtained from reference TRBV7-2 and TRBJ2-2, is as follows: GAGVSQSPSNKVTEKGKDVELRCDPISGHTALYWYRQSLGQGLEFLIYFQGNSAPDKSGLPSDRFSAERTGGSVSTLTIQRTQQEDSAVYLCASSLVGTSGSPGELFFGEGSRLTVL.

V usage is TRBV10-3 and J usage is TRBJ2-7; possible D gene TRBD1, 6 bases. This CDR3 region has 12 residues. The germline V and J ends were trimmed by 2 bases and 5 bases, with 7 bases remaining between them. From germline, CDR1 is ENHRY and CDR2 SYGVKD. Here the CDR3 reads CAISETGHEQYF. In nucleotides, the CDR3 is TGTGCCATCAGTGAGACAGGGCACGAGCAGTACTTC.

For this clone: This specimen includes other DNA sequences encoding the same CDR3. The chain combines TRBV6-5 with TRBJ2-7; 7 bases match TRBD2. CDR3 length: 15 amino acids. The V and J ends lost 0 bases and 2 bases, in that order; junction bases with no gene match: 4. Germline lookup yields CDR1 MNHEY and CDR2 SVGAGI. The CDR3 region is CASSYSVAGTYEQYF. The CDR3 nucleotides are TGTGCCAGCAGTTACTCGGTAGCGGGCACCTACGAGCAGTACTTC.

V gene TRBV6-5 combines with J gene TRBJ2-1; D is undetermined. The CDR3 loop spans 15 amino acids. V lost 7 bases and J 6 bases, leaving 19 bases between the germline ends. Germline V gene lookup returns CDR1 MNHEY and CDR2 SVGAGI. The CDR3 protein is CASTSRTKSPNEQFF. Here the CDR3 DNA reads TGTGCCAGCACTTCAAGGACCAAATCCCCCAATGAGCAGTTCTTC.

This rearrangement joins TRBV19 to TRBJ1-3; 9 bases fit TRBD1. The CDR3 sequence is 21 residues long. Germline loops: CDR1 LNHDA, CDR2 SQIVND (reference sequence). With V trimmed by 7 bases and J by 2 bases, 24 bases remained unmatched. The CDR3 is CASTSIWGSGTGISPGNTIYF. As DNA, the CDR3 is TGTGCCAGTACCTCCATTTGGGGGTCCGGGACAGGGATTTCCCCTGGAAACACCATATATTTT.

This chain links TRBV28 with TRBJ2-5, with D possibly TRBD2 on 7 matching bases. Trimming removed 8 bases from V and 9 bases from J, with 19 bases in between. This CDR3 has 13 residues. Germline loops: CDR1 MDHEN, CDR2 SYDVKM. The CDR3 protein is CASHPGGLRAQYF. In nucleotides, the CDR3 is TGTGCCAGCCATCCGGGGGGCCTTAGGGCCCAGTACTTC.

The rearrangement uses TRBV9 and TRBJ2-5, with TRBD2 identical over 9 bases. The germline V gene has CDR1 SGDLS and CDR2 YYNGEE. There are 16 residues in the CDR3. V was pared by 3 bases and J by 4 bases, with 10 bases of the junction left unmatched. CDR3 protein: CASSAEASGKGETQYF. DNA for the CDR3: TGTGCCAGCAGCGCCGAGGCTAGCGGGAAGGGAGAGACCCAGTACTTC.

A single count supports this clone. The chain employs TRBV11-2 and TRBJ2-5, with 11 bases identical to TRBD2. CDR3 length: 16 amino acids. V lost 5 bases to trimming and J lost 0 bases; unmatched junction nucleotides: 5. CDR1 and CDR2 from the germline V gene are SGHAT and FQNNGV. Here the CDR3 reads CASSLRLAGNQETQYF. The CDR3 DNA reads TGTGCCAGCAGCCTCAGACTAGCGGGAAACCAAGAGACCCAGTACTTC.

The chain carries TRBV5-6 and TRBJ2-7, with a possible D match to TRBD2 (5 bases). The germline V gene has CDR1 SGHDT and CDR2 YYEEEE. V gave up 4 bases and J gave up 3 bases, with 11 bases separating them. This CDR3 is built from 13 residues. CDR3 residues: CASSRGQYYEQYF. CDR3 nucleotides: TGTGCCAGCAGCCGAGGGCAATACTACGAGCAGTACTTC.

The chain joins TRBV7-2 to TRBJ2-5, with 7 bases lining up with TRBD2. CDR3 length: 15 amino acids. The V and J ends lost 3 bases and 2 bases, in that order; junction bases with no gene match: 6. Germline V gene sequence: CDR1 SGHTA, CDR2 FQGNSA. The CDR3 DNA reads as TGTGCCAGCAGCTTCGCTAGCGGCCTACAAGAGACCCAGTACTTC. Protein sequence: CASSFASGLQETQYF. Full variable domain (outside the CDR3, taken from reference TRBV7-2 and TRBJ2-5): GAGVSQSPSNKVTEKGKDVELRCDPISGHTALYWYRQSLGQGLEFLIYFQGNSAPDKSGLPSDRFSAERTGGSVSTLTIQRTQQEDSAVYLCASSFASGLQETQYFGPGTRLLVL.

This chain joins TRBV6-5 and TRBJ1-3, with D hard to call. Trimming left V 7 bases short and J 3 bases short, with 10 bases between. CDR1 and CDR2 (germline): MNHEY, SVGAGI. This CDR3 contains 13 residues. The CDR3 protein is CASTFGNGNTIYF. The DNA for the CDR3 is TGTGCCAGCACGTTCGGCAATGGAAACACCATATATTTT.

The chain has TRBV28 and TRBJ1-5; 7 bases agree with TRBD1. V lost 5 bases, J lost 2 bases, and 9 bases stayed unmatched. Germline values: CDR1 MDHEN, CDR2 SYDVKM. The CDR3 loop spans 16 amino acids. The CDR3 loop reads CASSTRTGLGNQPQHF. The CDR3 bases are TGTGCCAGCAGTACAAGGACAGGCTTGGGCAATCAGCCCCAGCATTTT.